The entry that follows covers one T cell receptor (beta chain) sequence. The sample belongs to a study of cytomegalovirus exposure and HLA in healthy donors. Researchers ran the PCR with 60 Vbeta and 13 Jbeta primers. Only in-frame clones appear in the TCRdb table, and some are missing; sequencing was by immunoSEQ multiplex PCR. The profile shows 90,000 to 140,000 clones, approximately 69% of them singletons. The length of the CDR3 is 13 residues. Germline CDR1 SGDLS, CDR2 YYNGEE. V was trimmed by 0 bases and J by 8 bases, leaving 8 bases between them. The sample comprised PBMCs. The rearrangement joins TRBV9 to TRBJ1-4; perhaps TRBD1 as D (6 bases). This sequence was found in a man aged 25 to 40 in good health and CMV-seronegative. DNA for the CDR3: TGTGCCAGCAGCGTAGAACAGGGCGAAAAACTGTTTTTT. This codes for CASSVEQGEKLFF.